A selection of T cell receptor beta chains follows, all from one sample in a study of blood T cell repertoires in COVID-19. Method: immunoSEQ multiplex PCR; TCRdb's copy keeps in-frame clones and lacks some. The sample carries approximately 300,000 clones, around 86% recorded once. The sequenced sample was peripheral blood. These receptors were taken from a man aged 50-60 years with active or convalescent COVID-19. Both conserved end residues are part of each CDR3. Fields, in order: clone size, J gene, D gene, V gene, CDR3 protein, CDR3 DNA. The D gene is left open where the match is weak. Clone sizes are given selectively: once, few, many, or a class where the clone is expanded.

- | TRBJ1-1 | - | TRBV5-8 | CASSLGVGGWYTEAFF | TGTGCCAGCAGCTTGGGTGTAGGGGGATGGTACACTGAAGCTTTCTTT
once | TRBJ1-3 | TRBD1 | TRBV28 | CASSDTGGSGNTIYF | TGTGCCAGCAGTGATACAGGGGGCTCTGGAAACACCATATATTTT
few | TRBJ2-7 | - | TRBV5-8 | CASSSQASYEQYF | TGTGCCAGCAGCTCACAGGCATCCTACGAGCAGTACTTC
- | TRBJ1-6 | - | TRBV11-3 | CASSLQNNSPLHF | TGTGCCAGCAGCTTACAGAATAATTCACCCCTCCACTTT
- | TRBJ2-7 | TRBD1 | TRBV18 | CASSPTDRDAEQYF | TGTGCCAGCTCACCCACCGACAGGGATGCCGAGCAGTACTTC
- | TRBJ1-2 | TRBD1 | TRBV3-1/TRBV3-2 | CASSRTGNNYGYTF | TGTGCCAGCAGCCGGACAGGGAATAACTATGGCTACACCTTC
- | TRBJ1-2 | TRBD1 | TRBV2 | CASSGLDRGVDGYTF | TGTGCCAGCAGTGGGCTAGACAGGGGGGTGGATGGCTACACCTTC
- | TRBJ2-7 | - | TRBV28 | CASSPIGQPSYEQYF | TGTGCCAGCAGTCCCATAGGACAGCCCTCCTACGAGCAGTACTTC
few | TRBJ1-5 | TRBD1 | TRBV6-2/TRBV6-3 | CASSSGTGLNQPQHF | TGTGCCAGCAGTTCCGGGACAGGGCTCAATCAGCCCCAGCATTTT
few | TRBJ1-2 | TRBD1 | TRBV27 | CAAARTGEVYAYGYTF | TGTGCCGCGGCGAGGACAGGGGAGGTGTATGCCTATGGCTACACCTTC
- | TRBJ1-3 | TRBD1 | TRBV2 | CASSETTGASSGNTIYF | TGTGCCAGCAGTGAAACTACAGGGGCATCCTCTGGAAACACCATATATTTT
once | TRBJ2-1 | TRBD2 | TRBV9 | CASSRAGLAGGTTYNEQFF | TGTGCCAGCTCCCGGGCGGGACTAGCGGGGGGGACTACCTACAATGAGCAGTTCTTC
- | TRBJ2-7 | TRBD1 | TRBV7-2 | CASSRTGSGSYEQYF | TGTGCCAGCAGCCGGACAGGGTCCGGCTCCTACGAGCAGTACTTC
- | TRBJ2-3 | TRBD1 | TRBV5-1 | CASSETGDADTQYF | TGCGCCAGCAGCGAGACAGGGGATGCAGATACGCAGTATTTT
- | TRBJ2-7 | - | TRBV25-1 | CASSRDMREQYF | TGTGCCAGCAGTCGGGACATGAGAGAGCAGTACTTC
- | TRBJ2-2 | - | TRBV4-3 | CASSRQALANTGELFF | TGCGCCAGCAGCCGGCAAGCGCTCGCGAACACCGGGGAGCTGTTTTTT
- | TRBJ2-7 | TRBD1 | TRBV19 | CASSIPGQTYEQYF | TGTGCCAGTAGTATCCCGGGACAGACCTACGAGCAGTACTTC
- | TRBJ2-3 | - | TRBV5-1 | CASQGSTSTDTQYF | TGCGCCAGCCAGGGATCTACAAGCACAGATACGCAGTATTTT
once | TRBJ1-2 | - | TRBV6-4 | CASSDAPPAGANYGYTF | TGTGCCAGCAGTGACGCCCCTCCAGCGGGAGCTAACTATGGCTACACCTTC
- | TRBJ2-5 | TRBD1 | TRBV5-1 | CASSDRGRSQETQYF | TGCGCCAGCTCCGACAGGGGGCGATCCCAAGAGACCCAGTACTTC
once | TRBJ2-7 | - | TRBV7-2 | CASSFSGGSGYEQYF | TGTGCCAGCAGCTTTAGCGGAGGGTCTGGCTACGAGCAGTACTTC
few | TRBJ2-5 | - | TRBV30 | CAWSRTGNEETQYF | TGTGCCTGGAGTCGAACAGGGAACGAAGAGACCCAGTACTTC
- | TRBJ1-1 | TRBD1 | TRBV7-3 | CASSPTGQGDTEAFF | TGTGCCAGCAGCCCTACGGGACAGGGGGACACTGAAGCTTTCTTT
few | TRBJ1-1 | - | TRBV3-1/TRBV3-2 | CASSHLDSTEAFF | TGTGCCAGCAGCCACCTTGACAGTACTGAAGCTTTCTTT
- | TRBJ1-3 | - | TRBV5-1 | CASSLGAGSGNTIYF | TGCGCCAGCAGCTTGGGCGCAGGCTCTGGAAACACCATATATTTT
- | TRBJ2-1 | - | TRBV30 | CAWSVRVSSYNEQFF | TGTGCCTGGAGTGTACGCGTGAGCTCCTACAATGAGCAGTTCTTC
- | TRBJ2-2 | - | TRBV18 | CASSLLGQPDTGELFF | TGTGCCAGCTCGCTTCTTGGACAGCCGGACACCGGGGAGCTGTTTTTT
- | TRBJ1-3 | TRBD1 | TRBV28 | CASSLLGGVSTGNTIYF | TGTGCCAGCAGTTTATTAGGGGGCGTTAGCACTGGAAACACCATATATTTT
- | TRBJ2-3 | TRBD1 | TRBV5-1 | CASNLGTGGVTDTQYF | TGCGCCAGCAACCTGGGGACAGGGGGCGTCACAGATACGCAGTATTTT
- | TRBJ2-3 | TRBD1 | TRBV2 | CASSSGGSDTQYF | TGTGCCAGCTCCTCAGGGGGCTCTGATACGCAGTATTTT
- | TRBJ2-1 | - | TRBV29-1 | CSAGRSNEQFF | TGCAGCGCCGGCCGTAGCAATGAGCAGTTCTTC
- | TRBJ2-5 | - | TRBV7-2 | CASSFDFGEETQYF | TGTGCCAGCAGCTTCGACTTCGGGGAGGAGACCCAGTACTTC
- | TRBJ2-7 | - | TRBV19 | CASRPATGSYEQYF | TGTGCCAGTAGACCCGCAACAGGTTCCTACGAGCAGTACTTC
once | TRBJ2-1 | TRBD2 | TRBV19 | CASSIGAGGARNEQFF | TGTGCCAGTAGTATAGGGGCGGGAGGAGCACGGAATGAGCAGTTCTTC
- | TRBJ1-5 | - | TRBV5-6 | CASSLKGRGPQHF | TGTGCCAGCAGCTTGAAGGGCAGGGGGCCCCAGCATTTT
- | TRBJ1-2 | TRBD1 | TRBV4-1 | CASSQGTGNYGYTF | TGCGCCAGCAGCCAGGGGACAGGGAACTATGGCTACACCTTC
once | TRBJ2-2 | TRBD2 | TRBV2 | CASSVAGGRNTGELFF | TGTGCCAGCAGTGTAGCGGGAGGGCGGAACACCGGGGAGCTGTTTTTT
- | TRBJ1-1 | - | TRBV28 | CASSFIRAGGGTEAFF | TGTGCCAGCAGTTTCATCAGGGCGGGAGGGGGCACTGAAGCTTTCTTT
- | TRBJ1-6 | TRBD1 | TRBV6-5 | CASRRTGADNSPLHF | TGTGCCAGCAGGAGGACAGGGGCTGATAATTCACCCCTCCACTTT
once | TRBJ1-4 | - | TRBV27 | CASSPNNEKLFF | TGTGCCAGCAGTCCTAATAATGAAAAACTGTTTTTT
- | TRBJ2-1 | - | TRBV28 | CASSPGGRYNEQFF | TGTGCCAGCAGTCCAGGAGGCCGATACAATGAGCAGTTCTTC
- | TRBJ1-1 | TRBD1 | TRBV10-1 | CASSEDRGLFTEAFF | TGCGCCAGCAGCGAAGACAGGGGATTATTCACTGAAGCTTTCTTT
- | TRBJ2-7 | - | TRBV30 | CAWSRWTAYEQYF | TGTGCCTGGAGTCGTTGGACAGCCTACGAGCAGTACTTC